Reported below is one T cell receptor beta chain. Trimming cost V 1 base and J 4 bases, with 8 bases left between them. In germline, CDR1 is SGHTA, CDR2 FQGNSA. This CDR3 is built from 14 residues. Profiled with immunoSEQ multiplex PCR; TCRdb holds only in-frame clones, not every one. This sample has 150,000 or so clones, with 75% to 90% found just once. The data were taken from a study of blood T cell repertoires in COVID-19. This receptor was obtained from a man in his fifties or sixties who had recovered from COVID-19. Input material: PBMCs or T cells enriched from blood (not recorded which). The chain has TRBV7-2 and TRBJ1-5; the D is unclear. CDR3 sequence: CASSLGSLNQPQHF. In DNA, the CDR3 is TGTGCCAGCAGCTTAGGAAGCTTGAATCAGCCCCAGCATTTT.